These T cell receptor beta chains were read from a single sample in a study of beta chain features in type 1 diabetes. The method was immunoSEQ multiplex PCR; TCRdb's version includes in-frame clones alone and lacks a portion of them. The repertoire holds around 260,000 clones, with around 22% as singletons. The sample comprised naive CD4+ T cells from blood. The source is a young woman with type 1 diabetes. CDR3s include the opening cysteine and the closing phenylalanine or tryptophan. A D gene is named only where the DNA matches it firmly. A clone size is listed for some rows: how often the clone was seen (once, few, many), or a class if it is expanded.

V gene	J gene	clone size	CDR3 length	D gene	CDR3 protein	CDR3 DNA
TRBV5-1	TRBJ2-1	few	15	TRBD2	CASSLVAGVYNEQFF	TGCGCCAGCAGCTTGGTTGCGGGAGTCTACAATGAGCAGTTCTTC
TRBV10-3	TRBJ2-7	few	16	TRBD2	CAISPPWLADSYEQYF	TGTGCCATCAGTCCCCCGTGGCTAGCGGACTCCTACGAGCAGTACTTC
TRBV29-1	TRBJ2-5	few	13	-	CSVEGPGPETQYF	TGCAGCGTTGAAGGCCCAGGGCCGGAGACCCAGTACTTC
TRBV5-1	TRBJ2-1	-	15	TRBD2	CASRAPGLAVNEQFF	TGCGCCAGCAGGGCTCCGGGACTAGCGGTTAATGAGCAGTTCTTC
TRBV30	TRBJ1-1	few	13	-	CAWAAYGNTEAFF	TGTGCCTGGGCTGCGTACGGGAACACTGAAGCTTTCTTT
TRBV19	TRBJ2-7	few	16	TRBD1	CASTLGQGESSYEQYF	TGTGCCAGTACCCTCGGACAGGGCGAATCCTCCTACGAGCAGTACTTC
TRBV20-1	TRBJ1-1	-	11	TRBD1	CSASNRGEAFF	TGCAGTGCTAGTAACAGGGGCGAAGCTTTCTTT
TRBV30	TRBJ1-4	-	15	TRBD1	CAWSGQGVPNEKLFF	TGTGCCTGGAGTGGACAGGGAGTCCCTAATGAAAAACTGTTTTTT
TRBV5-4	TRBJ2-1	-	15	TRBD1	CASSRQGAGWGEQFF	TGTGCCAGCAGCCGGCAGGGGGCCGGGTGGGGGGAGCAGTTCTTC
TRBV7-2	TRBJ2-1	-	15	TRBD2	CASSLVGTTNNEQFF	TGTGCCAGCAGCTTAGTAGGGACTACCAACAATGAGCAGTTCTTC
TRBV7-9	TRBJ2-3	-	11	-	CASSPTDTQYF	TGTGCCAGCAGCCCTACAGATACGCAGTATTTT
TRBV30	TRBJ2-2	-	15	-	CAWSVQRRFTGELFF	TGTGCCTGGAGTGTTCAGAGGAGGTTCACCGGGGAGCTGTTTTTT
TRBV30	TRBJ2-3	-	18	TRBD2	CAWSVPAFGGSVTDTQYF	TGTGCCTGGAGTGTTCCCGCATTCGGCGGGAGTGTGACAGATACGCAGTATTTT
TRBV27	TRBJ2-3	-	11	-	CASSLAGLQYF	TGTGCCAGCAGTTTGGCAGGCTTGCAGTATTTT
TRBV19	TRBJ2-7	-	14	-	CASSMRQNSYEQYF	TGTGCCAGTAGTATGCGACAGAATTCCTACGAGCAGTACTTC
TRBV5-1	TRBJ2-2	-	17	TRBD2	CASSLASSGRVPGELFF	TGCGCCAGCAGCTTGGCCTCTAGCGGGAGAGTCCCCGGGGAGCTGTTTTTT
TRBV5-1	TRBJ1-1	few	16	TRBD1	CASSWAYRDRAASAFF	TGCGCCAGCAGCTGGGCGTACCGGGACAGAGCGGCATCGGCTTTCTTT
TRBV25-1	TRBJ2-3	-	16	TRBD2	CASSSASGSSGDTQYF	TGTGCCAGCAGTTCGGCTAGCGGGAGTAGTGGAGATACGCAGTATTTT
TRBV25-1	TRBJ2-1	-	15	TRBD2	CASSDSPSGRHEQFF	TGTGCCAGCAGTGATAGTCCTAGCGGGAGGCATGAGCAGTTCTTC
TRBV15	TRBJ1-2	-	14	-	CATSRVDSYYGYTF	TGTGCCACCAGCAGAGTGGACAGCTACTATGGCTACACCTTC
TRBV11-3	TRBJ2-2	few	13	-	CASSLRVTGELFF	TGTGCCAGCAGCCTGCGAGTAACCGGGGAGCTGTTTTTT
TRBV7-9	TRBJ2-1	-	12	TRBD2	CASSPLAGEQFF	TGTGCCAGCAGCCCGCTAGCGGGTGAGCAGTTCTTC